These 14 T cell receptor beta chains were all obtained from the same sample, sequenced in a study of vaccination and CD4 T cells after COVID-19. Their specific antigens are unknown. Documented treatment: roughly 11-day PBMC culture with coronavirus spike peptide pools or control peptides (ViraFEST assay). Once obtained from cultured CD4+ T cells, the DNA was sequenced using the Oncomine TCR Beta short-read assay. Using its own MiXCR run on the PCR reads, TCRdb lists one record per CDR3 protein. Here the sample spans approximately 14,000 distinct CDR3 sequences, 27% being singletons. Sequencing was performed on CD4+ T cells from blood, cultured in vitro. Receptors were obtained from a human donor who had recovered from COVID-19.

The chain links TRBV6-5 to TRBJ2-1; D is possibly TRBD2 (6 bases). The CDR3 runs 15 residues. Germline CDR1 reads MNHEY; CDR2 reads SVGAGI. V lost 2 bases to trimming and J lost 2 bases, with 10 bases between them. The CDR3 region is CASSYGGTAYNEQFF. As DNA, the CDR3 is TGTGCCAGCAGTTACGGCGGGACTGCCTACAATGAGCAGTTCTTC.

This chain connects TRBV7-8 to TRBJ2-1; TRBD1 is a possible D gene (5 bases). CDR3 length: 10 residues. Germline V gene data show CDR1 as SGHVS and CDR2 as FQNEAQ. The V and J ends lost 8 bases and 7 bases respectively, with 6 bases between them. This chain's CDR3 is CASQGNEQFF. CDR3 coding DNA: TGTGCCAGCCAGGGAAATGAGCAGTTCTTC.

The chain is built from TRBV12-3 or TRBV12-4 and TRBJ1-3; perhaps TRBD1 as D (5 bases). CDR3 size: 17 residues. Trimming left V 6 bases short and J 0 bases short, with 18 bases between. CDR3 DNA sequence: TGTGCCAGCAGCCGATCCTCAAGGACAACCTCTGGAAACACCATATATTTT. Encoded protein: CASSRSSRTTSGNTIYF.

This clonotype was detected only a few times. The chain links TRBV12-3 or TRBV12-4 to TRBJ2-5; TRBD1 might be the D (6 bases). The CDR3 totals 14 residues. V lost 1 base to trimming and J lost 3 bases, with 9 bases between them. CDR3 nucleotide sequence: TGTGCCAGCAGTTTAGACAGGGTAGAAGAGACCCAGTACTTC. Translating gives CASSLDRVEETQYF.

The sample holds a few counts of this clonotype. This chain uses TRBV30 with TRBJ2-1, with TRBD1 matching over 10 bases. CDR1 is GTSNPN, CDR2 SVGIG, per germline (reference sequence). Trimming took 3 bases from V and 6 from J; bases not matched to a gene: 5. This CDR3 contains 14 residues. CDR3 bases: TGTGCCTGGAGCCGGGACAGGGGTGGCAATGAGCAGTTCTTC. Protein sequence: CAWSRDRGGNEQFF.

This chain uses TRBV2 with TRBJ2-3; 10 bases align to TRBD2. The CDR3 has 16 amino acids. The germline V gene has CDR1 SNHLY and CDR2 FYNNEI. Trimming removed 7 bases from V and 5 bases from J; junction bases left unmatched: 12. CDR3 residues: CASTSLSGGVVDTQYF. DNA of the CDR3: TGTGCCAGCACCTCCTTGAGCGGGGGGGTGGTAGATACGCAGTATTTT.

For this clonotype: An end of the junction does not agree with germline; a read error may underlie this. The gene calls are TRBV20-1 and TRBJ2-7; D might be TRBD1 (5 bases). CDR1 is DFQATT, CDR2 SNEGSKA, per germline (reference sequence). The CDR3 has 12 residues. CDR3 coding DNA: TGCAGTGCTCGAGACAGCTCCTACGAGCAGTACTTC. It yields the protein CSARDSSYEQYF.

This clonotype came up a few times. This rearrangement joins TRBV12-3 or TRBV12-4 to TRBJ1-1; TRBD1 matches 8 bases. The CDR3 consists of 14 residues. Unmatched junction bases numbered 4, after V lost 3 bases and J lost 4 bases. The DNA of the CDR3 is TGTGCCAGCAGTTTCAGGGGGCTTGGCACTGAAGCTTTCTTT. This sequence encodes CASSFRGLGTEAFF.

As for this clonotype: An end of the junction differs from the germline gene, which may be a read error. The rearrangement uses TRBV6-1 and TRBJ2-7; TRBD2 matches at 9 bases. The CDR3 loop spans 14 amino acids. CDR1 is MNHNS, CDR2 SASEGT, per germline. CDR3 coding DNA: TGTGTCAGCAGCGGGACGGCGGGGGGGTACGAGCAGTACTTC. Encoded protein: CVSSGTAGGYEQYF.

The DNA of the CDR3 is TGTGCCAGCAGGCTCCAGGGGGCCTCCACCGGGGAGCTGTTTTTT. This translates into CASRLQGASTGELFF. V and J are TRBV5-6 and TRBJ2-2; 8 bases are shared with TRBD1. Germline V gene lookup returns CDR1 SGHDT and CDR2 YYEEEE. The CDR3 consists of 15 residues. The V and J ends lost 5 bases and 4 bases, in that order; junction bases with no gene match: 7.

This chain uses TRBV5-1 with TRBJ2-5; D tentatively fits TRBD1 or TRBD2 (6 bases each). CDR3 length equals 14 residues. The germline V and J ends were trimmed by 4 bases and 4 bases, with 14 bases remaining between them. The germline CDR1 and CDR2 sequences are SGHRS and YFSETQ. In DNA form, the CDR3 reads TGCGCCAGCAGCGGTGGGGGGCCGCGAGAGACCCAGTACTTC. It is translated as CASSGGGPRETQYF.

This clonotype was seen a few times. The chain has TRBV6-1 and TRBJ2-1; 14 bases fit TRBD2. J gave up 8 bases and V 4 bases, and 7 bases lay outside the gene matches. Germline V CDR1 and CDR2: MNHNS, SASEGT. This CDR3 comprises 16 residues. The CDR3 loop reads CASSAPTSGGAYEQFF. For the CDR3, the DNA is TGTGCCAGCAGTGCGCCGACTAGCGGGGGGGCATATGAGCAGTTCTTC.

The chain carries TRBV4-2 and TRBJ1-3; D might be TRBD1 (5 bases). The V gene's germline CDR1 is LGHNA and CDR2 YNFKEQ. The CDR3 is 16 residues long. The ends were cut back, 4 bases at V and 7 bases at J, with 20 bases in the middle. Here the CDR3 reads CASSLREAGGRNTIYF. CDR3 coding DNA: TGTGCCAGCAGCCTTAGGGAGGCCGGGGGTAGGAACACCATATATTTT.

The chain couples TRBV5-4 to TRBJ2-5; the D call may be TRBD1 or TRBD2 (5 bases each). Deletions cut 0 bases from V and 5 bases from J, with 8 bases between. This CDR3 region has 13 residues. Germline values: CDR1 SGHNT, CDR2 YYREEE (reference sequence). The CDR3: CASSLEGRETQYF. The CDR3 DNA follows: TGTGCCAGCAGCTTGGAGGGACGCGAGACCCAGTACTTC.